Below are 5 T cell receptor beta chains sequenced from a single sample in a study of CD8 T cells in ankylosing spondylitis. TCRdb itself ran the 5' RACE reads through MiXCR, one entry per CDR3 protein. The table includes some 240,000 distinct CDR3 sequences, around 7.8% detected once. Sequencing was performed on blood, either unsorted or a sorted T cell fraction (not recorded which). The receptors were gathered from a male donor with ankylosing spondylitis or in good health (not recorded which).

This clonotype was seen at least ten times. V usage is TRBV20-1 and J usage is TRBJ2-7; 7 bases are a match to TRBD1. The CDR3 length is 14 residues. After removal of 1 base from V and 4 bases from J, the junction contained 7 bases not matched to a gene. Germline CDR1 is DFQATT and CDR2 is SNEGSKA (reference sequence). The DNA of the CDR3 is TGCAGTGCTAGAGTCGGGACAGCCGCTTACGAGCAGTACTTC. Its protein is CSARVGTAAYEQYF.

In regard to this clonotype: This may arise from a read error, as a much more abundant clone is one base away. The final CDR3 position lacks the conserved phenylalanine or tryptophan, pointing to a likely read error. This rearrangement joins TRBV25-1 to TRBJ2-3; the match to TRBD1 covers 7 bases. In germline, CDR1 is MGHDK, CDR2 SYGVNS. This CDR3 comprises 14 residues. V lost 8 bases to trimming and J lost 2 bases; unmatched junction nucleotides: 7. The CDR3, as DNA: TGTGCCAGCTCCCGACAGGGACACACAGATACGCAGTATCTT. Its translation: CASSRQGHTDTQYL.

Ten or more counts support this clonotype. This chain connects TRBV20-1 to TRBJ2-3; TRBD2 is a possible D gene (6 bases). This CDR3 has 15 residues. Germline-derived CDR1 and CDR2 are DFQATT and SNEGSKA (reference sequence). Trimming removed 6 bases from V and 4 bases from J, with 20 bases in between. The CDR3 region has the DNA TGCAGTGCCATTAGCTCGGGGGAGCGTCCAGATACGCAGTATTTT. Amino acid sequence: CSAISSGERPDTQYF.

Many counts were recorded for this clonotype. The gene calls are TRBV6-2 or TRBV6-3 and TRBJ1-2; 10 positions agree with TRBD1. The CDR3 runs 14 residues. The germline V gene encodes CDR1 MNHEY and CDR2 SVGEGT. V was clipped by 7 bases and J by 3 bases; unmatched bases: 5. CDR3 region: CASTLTGGYYGYTF. In DNA form, the CDR3 reads TGTGCCAGCACCTTGACAGGGGGCTACTATGGCTACACCTTC.

This clonotype was seen ten or more times. The chain uses TRBV5-1 and TRBJ2-1; the match to TRBD2 covers 7 bases. There are 15 residues in the CDR3. J was trimmed by 8 bases and V by 1 base; bases with no gene match: 9. CDR1 and CDR2 from the germline V gene are SGHRS and YFSETQ. The CDR3 nucleotides read TGCGCCAGCAGCTTGAGCGGCGGGAGTAGCGATGAGCAGTTCTTC. Translating it yields CASSLSGGSSDEQFF.